This T cell receptor beta chain derives from a study of CD8 T cells and mutated HIV epitopes (dated by TCRdb to about 2021). For the study in its entirety: The acutely infected subjects were chosen according to the epitope form in the transmitted founder virus of each subject and according to the ELISpot responses of each subject. TL10, KY11, RF10 and TY8 were used as the epitopes. This study sequenced single-cell TCR alpha/beta chains from CD8+ T cells that recognized the non-adapted (NAE) and adapted (AE) forms of four HIV Nef epitopes. The same epitope was not tested in every subject, and RF10 alone was examined in both acute and chronic HIV infection. The cohort comprised seven chronically and a handful of acutely HIV-infected subjects. Only a subset of the roughly 160 screened subjects met the criteria for sorting epitope-specific T cells.

As concerns this clonotype: There are no base qualities to consult, and no much larger clone falls within one base.

Receptor amplification or capture employed single-cell sequencing. Single-cell cDNA was generated with a method adapted from Smart-seq2 and MARS-Seq, using oligo-dT primers with well-specific UMIs and KAPA HiFi first-round PCR. Pooled first-round products underwent nested PCR with template-switch oligo forward primers and barcoded reverse primers specific to the TCR alpha and beta chains. Products were purified with AMPure XP, indexed with TruSeq adapters, and quantified with the KAPA Universal qPCR Library Quantification Kit. An Illumina MiSeq running 2x300 bp paired-end chemistry was used to sequence the TCR libraries. For the original study's pipeline: After quality filtering, reads were demultiplexed to wells and mapped to the TCRA and TCRB loci, after which clonotypes were assigned with MiXCR and analysis was performed in VGAS. TCR data were deconvoluted with a modified VDJfasta platform. CDR3 overlap between plates was analysed to rule out large-scale cross-plate contamination. To calculate clonality, the ratio of unique productive CDR3s to total productive CDR3s was subtracted from one. The public reads were quality trimmed at Q25 with fastp and then assembled into clones with MiXCR by TCRdb, keeping productive beta chains. Here each entry gathers all rows of one CDR3 protein and keeps the most common genes and DNA. TCRdb's processing, not the study's, gives the V and J calls here. The sample records about 440 distinct CDR3 sequences, 48% of which are singletons. The ten largest account for 57% of the sample.

The intended sense of this specimen's time point label: sampled during acute HIV-1 infection (about 23-92 days post infection). Peripheral blood mononuclear cells were isolated from leukapheresis or whole blood by Ficoll density gradient separation and then cryopreserved. Resting antigen-specific CD8+ T cells were identified by staining thawed PBMCs with HLA class I tetramers loaded with the NAE or AE epitope, without stimulation. A BD FACS Aria III was used to sort single CD8+ T cells into 96-well plates containing lysis buffer. General study outcomes and caveats: Multiple alpha and beta chain CDR3s were present in some wells, and only cells with both an alpha and a beta chain were included. Compared with acute subjects, chronic subjects had higher clonality among dual tetramer+ cells (mean difference roughly 0.31), although the study did not have enough power to detect a significant difference. The small number of subjects and their diverse clinical presentations were acknowledged as the main limitations. Only the acutely infected subjects showed single-reactive CD8+ T cells, which suggests possible clonal selection between acute and chronic infection.

The sequence derives from a man aged 25 to 45 with HIV-1 infection. The starting material was CD8+ T cells sorted from blood by dual tetramer staining, obtained during acute HIV infection. The cell subset or site label for this specimen denotes: cells binding both NAE and AE RF10 tetramers (cross-reactive), unstimulated.

The CDR3 amino acid sequence is: CSVPGLAVTYEQYF. The nucleotides are TGCAGTGTCCCGGGACTAGCGGTGACCTACGAGCAGTACTTC. The chain was built from TRBV20-1 and TRBJ2-7; 11 nucleotides in the junction match TRBD2. Looking up the germline V gene (reference sequence) yields CDR1 DFQATT and CDR2 SNEGSKA. The CDR3, from cysteine to phenylalanine, totals 14 residues. The retained sequence is limited to the CDR3, 42 bases, with the frame set at the first base. The V end gives up 7 bases and the J end 2 bases, leaving 7 bases in the junction not matched to a gene.